What follows are 8 T cell receptor beta chains derived from one specimen sequenced in a study of tumor and adjacent non-tumor tissue in lung cancer. A modified ARM-PCR protocol with three rounds of nested PCR amplified TCRbeta. One entry per CDR3 protein, called by TCRdb with MiXCR from the multiplex PCR reads. The sample yields 75,000 to 95,000 distinct CDR3 sequences, about 66% seen once. No cell sorting was done before RNA was extracted from the tissue. Sequencing was performed on lung tumor tissue. The receptors shown here come from a man in his sixties with non-small cell lung cancer.

Worth noting for this clonotype: Relative to the germline gene, one junction end is altered; a read error may explain this. The J gene is TRBJ1-5, the V gene TRBV12-3 or TRBV12-4; TRBD1 aligns across 8 bases. CDR3 size: 15 residues. The CDR3 DNA is TGTGCCAGCAGCTTAGTGGCAGGGGGCAGTCAGTCCCAGCATTTT. It encodes CASSLVAGGSQSQHF.

The chain recombines TRBV4-1 with TRBJ1-5; no clear D. The CDR3 has 16 amino acids. V lost 1 base and J lost 3, with 13 bases in between. Germline V CDR1 and CDR2: MGHRA, YSYEKL. This CDR3 reads CASSQALVGNNQPQHF. CDR3 DNA sequence: TGCGCCAGCAGCCAAGCCCTGGTAGGGAACAATCAGCCCCAGCATTTT.

This clonotype has only a few counts. V is TRBV14 and J is TRBJ2-1; no reliable D call. Trimming removed 3 bases at V and 6 bases at J, with 12 bases between. This CDR3 contains 14 residues. The germline CDR1 and CDR2 sequences are SGHDN and FVKESK. CDR3 residues: CASSHSSSGNEQFF. The CDR3 region has the DNA TGTGCCAGCAGCCATAGCAGCTCAGGCAATGAGCAGTTCTTC.

The chain carries TRBV11-1 and TRBJ2-2, with TRBD2 matching 9 bases. Germline trimming cut 8 bases from V and 10 bases from J; bases unmatched to any gene: 17. CDR3 length: 16 residues. CDR1 is SGHAT, CDR2 FQDESV, per germline (reference sequence). The CDR3: CASGIGTSWSNEELFF. CDR3 DNA: TGTGCCAGCGGCATTGGGACTAGCTGGAGTAACGAGGAGCTGTTTTTT.

The sample holds many counts of this clonotype. The J gene is TRBJ1-2, the V gene TRBV29-1; 8 bases agree with TRBD1. V lost 7 bases and J lost 8; bases outside the gene matches: 9. Germline CDR1 is SQVTM and CDR2 is ANQGSEA. CDR3 length equals 12 residues. The CDR3 is CSALSGGRGYTF. The CDR3 nucleotides are TGCAGCGCCCTCTCAGGGGGCCGAGGCTACACCTTC.

This clonotype was counted many times. The chain couples TRBV4-1 to TRBJ2-7, with 7 bases fitting TRBD2. Germline assignment: CDR1 MGHRA and CDR2 YSYEKL. Germline trimming cut 0 bases from V and 3 bases from J; bases unmatched to any gene: 5. The CDR3 consists of 15 residues. The CDR3 region has the DNA TGCGCCAGCAGCCAAGATCGGGGGGTCTACTACGAGCAGTACTTC. Translated, it gives CASSQDRGVYYEQYF.

A remark on this clonotype: A much more abundant neighbour one base away suggests this may be a read error. In DNA form, the CDR3 reads TGCAGTGCTGACGCGGGACAGGGTCAACAGCGCCAGCATTTT. Translating gives CSADAGQGQQRQHF. V gene TRBV20-1 combines with J gene TRBJ1-5; 9 bases agree with TRBD1. In germline, CDR1 is DFQATT, CDR2 SNEGSKA (reference sequence). The CDR3 length is 14 residues.

V usage is TRBV2 and J usage is TRBJ2-2; tentatively, D is TRBD2 (6 bases). Germline V gives CDR1 SNHLY, CDR2 FYNNEI. This CDR3 has 13 amino acids. With 6 bases removed from V and 5 bases from J, the gap between germline ends came to 10 bases. The CDR3 spells CASSVSGTGELFF. CDR3 nucleotides: TGTGCCAGCAGCGTTAGCGGTACCGGGGAGCTGTTTTTT.